What follows are 21 T cell receptor beta chains derived from one specimen sequenced in a study of identical twins. TCRdb recomputed calls from the 5' RACE reads with MiXCR, one row per CDR3 protein. This sample has roughly 250,000 distinct CDR3 sequences, with roughly 7.5% found just once. These same data were also listed under a study on yellow fever vaccine responses in identical twins.

What was sequenced was CD8+ T cells sorted from blood. These receptors were taken from a woman aged 18-29 years in good health.

There are a few counts of this clonotype. The chain joins TRBV27 to TRBJ2-3, with D possibly called TRBD1 or TRBD2 (6 bases each). The length of the CDR3 is 16 residues. Looked up from germline, CDR1 is MNHEY and CDR2 is SMNVEV (reference sequence). Trimming pared 3 bases from V and 3 bases from J, leaving 16 bases between. The CDR3 spells CASSFLRGALTDTQYF. In DNA, the CDR3 is TGTGCCAGCAGTTTTCTGAGGGGGGCCTTAACAGATACGCAGTATTTT.

In this sample, this clonotype turned up many times. The chain carries TRBV20-1 and TRBJ2-3; 7 bases fit TRBD2. V was pared by 0 bases and J by 2 bases, with 8 bases of the junction left unmatched. CDR3 length: 16 residues. CDR1 and CDR2 (germline): DFQATT, SNEGSKA (reference sequence). The CDR3, as DNA: TGCAGTGCTAGAGATCCTCTAGCGGCGTACACAGATACGCAGTATTTT. This sequence encodes CSARDPLAAYTDTQYF.

The CDR3 loop reads CASSSRTSGYEQYF. The CDR3, as DNA: TGTGCCAGCAGCTCGAGGACTAGCGGCTACGAGCAGTACTTC. The V call is TRBV7-9, the J call TRBJ2-7, with 10 positions matching TRBD2. This CDR3 comprises 14 residues. CDR1 SEHNR and CDR2 FQNEAQ come from the germline V gene (reference sequence). V lost 4 bases and J lost 3; bases outside the gene matches: 3.

This clonotype was seen ten or more times. The chain uses TRBV4-1 and TRBJ1-6, with TRBD1 as a possible D gene (5 bases). With 0 bases removed from V and 3 bases from J, the gap between germline ends came to 12 bases. The CDR3 contains 17 residues. The germline gives CDR1 MGHRA, CDR2 YSYEKL. CDR3 sequence (DNA): TGCGCCAGCAGCCAAGATCGAGGGGACGGCTATAATTCACCCCTCCACTTT. Translation gives CASSQDRGDGYNSPLHF.

This clonotype has only a few counts. The chain links TRBV3-1 to TRBJ2-5, with D perhaps given as TRBD1 or TRBD2 (5 bases each). The CDR3 length is 15 residues. Trimming took off 0 bases at V and 7 bases at J, with 15 bases between the two ends. Germline CDR1 is LGHDT and CDR2 is YNNKEL (reference sequence). CDR3 in DNA: TGTGCCAGCAGCCAAGATGTAGGGGACCCGGGGACCCAGTACTTC. Its translation is CASSQDVGDPGTQYF.

There are a few counts of this clonotype. V usage is TRBV19 and J usage is TRBJ2-6; D unresolved. Germline V gene sequence: CDR1 LNHDA, CDR2 SQIVND (reference sequence). Trimming stripped 7 bases from V and 0 bases from J, with 4 bases between. CDR3 length equals 13 residues. The CDR3 protein is CASTPSGANVLTF. The CDR3 region has the DNA TGTGCCAGTACCCCCTCTGGGGCCAACGTCCTGACTTTC.

CDR3: CASSVNGGTDNEQFF. The CDR3 region has the DNA TGTGCCAGCAGTGTCAACGGGGGCACCGACAATGAGCAGTTCTTC. The chain has TRBV27 and TRBJ2-1; the D call may be TRBD1 or TRBD2 (6 bases each). CDR3 length: 15 residues. Germline V gene sequence: CDR1 MNHEY, CDR2 SMNVEV (reference sequence). The germline V and J ends were trimmed by 5 bases and 5 bases, with 16 bases remaining between them.

In regard to this clonotype: A much larger clone is a single base away; this may be a read error. This rearrangement joins TRBV15 to TRBJ2-3, with 8 bases fitting TRBD2. The germline gives CDR1 LNHNV, CDR2 YYDKDF (reference sequence). The CDR3 is 17 amino acids. The CDR3 region is CATGRESSGGPTDTQYF. The CDR3 DNA sequence: TGTGCCACCGGCAGAGAGTCAAGCGGGGGTCCCACAGATACGCAGTATTTT.

On this clonotype: Mismatch with germline at one junction end may stem from a read error. The gene calls are TRBV6-2 or TRBV6-3 and TRBJ2-7; 7 bases are a match to TRBD1. Germline assignment: CDR1 MNHEY and CDR2 SVGEGT. The CDR3 sequence is 14 residues long. For the CDR3, the DNA is TGTGCCAGCAGTCACTCACAGGGGCACTACGAGCAGTACTTC. Translation gives CASSHSQGHYEQYF.

The CDR3 reads CASSSALNSGRVNTGELFF. For the CDR3, the DNA is TGTGCCAGCAGCTCGGCATTAAATAGCGGGAGAGTCAACACCGGGGAGCTGTTTTTT. This chain uses TRBV11-1 with TRBJ2-2; the match to TRBD2 covers 9 bases. The V and J ends lost 4 bases and 2 bases, in that order; junction bases with no gene match: 14. The CDR3 totals 19 residues. Germline CDR1 and CDR2: SGHAT and FQDESV (reference sequence).

This clonotype has ten or more counts. The gene calls are TRBV12-3 or TRBV12-4 and TRBJ2-7; D is unresolved. The V and J ends lost 5 bases and 4 bases respectively, with 6 bases between them. The CDR3 has 11 residues. CDR3 region: CASSTNYEQYF. The CDR3 DNA is TGTGCCAGCAGTACAAATTACGAGCAGTACTTC.

This clonotype has just a few counts. This sequence joins TRBV15 and TRBJ1-4, with D unclear. This CDR3 is 11 amino acids long. V lost 3 bases and J 7 bases, leaving 3 bases between the germline ends. Germline V CDR1 and CDR2: LNHNV, YYDKDF (reference sequence). The DNA of the CDR3 is TGTGCCACCAGCAGGGGTGAAAAACTGTTTTTT. Its protein is CATSRGEKLFF.

The rearrangement links TRBV12-3 or TRBV12-4 to TRBJ2-5; D ambiguous. Trimming removed 10 bases from V and 5 bases from J, with 11 bases in between. The CDR3 is 11 amino acids. The CDR3 DNA reads as TGTGCCACCGCGGATGGGGAGACCCAGTACTTC. Amino acid sequence: CATADGETQYF.

There are many counts of this clonotype. The chain has TRBV5-5 and TRBJ2-1, with D possibly TRBD2 on 6 matching bases. Trimming took off 1 base at V and 8 bases at J, with 13 bases between the two ends. There are 14 residues in the CDR3. Germline lookup yields CDR1 SGHKS and CDR2 YYEKEE (reference sequence). The CDR3 here is CASSLIGGSDEQFF. The CDR3 nucleotides are TGTGCCAGCAGCTTGATTGGGGGGAGCGATGAGCAGTTCTTC.

About this clonotype: This may be a read error, as it is one base from a much larger clone. The chain combines TRBV5-1 with TRBJ1-2; D is undetermined. Germline V CDR1 and CDR2: SGHRS, YFSETQ. The CDR3 extends over 13 amino acids. For the CDR3, the DNA is TGCGCCAGCAGCTTCACCCGTAACTATGGCTTCACCTTC. This codes for CASSFTRNYGFTF. The full variable domain, completed using reference TRBV5-1 and TRBJ1-2, is KAGVTQTPRYLIKTRGQQVTLSCSPISGHRSVSWYQQTPGQGLQFLFEYFSETQRNKGNFPGRFSGRQFSNSRSEMNVSTLELGDSALYLCASSFTRNYGFTFGSGTRLTVV.

This clonotype was counted at least ten times. This chain uses TRBV7-3 with TRBJ2-1, with unresolved D. The CDR3 is made up of 12 amino acids. Trimming stripped 6 bases from V and 10 bases from J, with 13 bases between. Germline V lookup: CDR1 SGHTA, CDR2 FQGTGA. CDR3 residues: CASSSKFGEQFF. DNA of the CDR3: TGTGCCAGCAGTTCAAAGTTCGGGGAGCAGTTCTTC.

This clonotype showed up just a few times. The chain links TRBV2 to TRBJ2-5; D not resolved. The V and J ends lost 4 bases and 5 bases respectively, with 14 bases between them. The CDR3 is 14 residues long. The germline CDR1 and CDR2 sequences are SNHLY and FYNNEI. The CDR3 loop reads CASSGGVGMETQYF. CDR3 nucleotides: TGTGCCAGCAGTGGAGGCGTGGGGATGGAGACCCAGTACTTC.

This clonotype was found a few times. V gene TRBV5-1 combines with J gene TRBJ2-1, with TRBD1 matching over 9 bases. The CDR3 is 15 residues long. V was clipped by 7 bases and J by 2 bases; unmatched bases: 7. The germline V gene has CDR1 SGHRS and CDR2 YFSETQ. CDR3 region: CASGWTGVPYNEQFF. CDR3 coding DNA: TGCGCCAGCGGCTGGACAGGGGTTCCCTACAATGAGCAGTTCTTC. Full variable domain (missing parts from reference TRBV5-1 and TRBJ2-1): KAGVTQTPRYLIKTRGQQVTLSCSPISGHRSVSWYQQTPGQGLQFLFEYFSETQRNKGNFPGRFSGRQFSNSRSEMNVSTLELGDSALYLCASGWTGVPYNEQFFGPGTRLTVL.

Ten or more counts support this clonotype. V usage is TRBV7-6 and J usage is TRBJ2-2, with 9 bases identical to TRBD2. Germline CDR1 reads SGHVS; CDR2 reads FNYEAQ. Trimming cost V 0 bases and J 7 bases; bases outside gene matches: 9. The CDR3 spans 17 residues. The CDR3 spells CASSLASNSGRIGELFF. The CDR3 nucleotides are TGTGCCAGCAGCTTAGCCTCGAATAGCGGGAGAATCGGGGAGCTGTTTTTT. The entire variable domain, with the rest obtained from reference TRBV7-6 and TRBJ2-2, is as follows: GAGVSQSPRYKVTKRGQDVALRCDPISGHVSLYWYRQALGQGPEFLTYFNYEAQQDKSGLPNDRFSAERPEGSISTLTIQRTEQRDSAMYRCASSLASNSGRIGELFFGEGSRLTVL.

This clonotype was seen ten or more times. The V and J genes are TRBV28 and TRBJ1-2, with D hard to call. Trimming took 2 bases from V and 4 from J, leaving 8 bases between them. Germline CDR1 reads MDHEN; CDR2 reads SYDVKM. CDR3 length: 13 residues. CDR3 sequence (DNA): TGTGCCAGCAGTTTAGTGAATGGCTATGGCTACACCTTC. Translating gives CASSLVNGYGYTF.

There are many counts of this clonotype. This chain connects TRBV6-2 or TRBV6-3 to TRBJ1-1; D gene uncertain. The CDR3 covers 13 residues. Germline V gene lookup returns CDR1 MNHEY and CDR2 SVGEGT. V was clipped by 6 bases and J by 4 bases, with 12 bases between them. CDR3 in DNA: TGTGCCAGCAGCGATAGGGAGGCCACTGAAGCTTTCTTT. Residues: CASSDREATEAFF.